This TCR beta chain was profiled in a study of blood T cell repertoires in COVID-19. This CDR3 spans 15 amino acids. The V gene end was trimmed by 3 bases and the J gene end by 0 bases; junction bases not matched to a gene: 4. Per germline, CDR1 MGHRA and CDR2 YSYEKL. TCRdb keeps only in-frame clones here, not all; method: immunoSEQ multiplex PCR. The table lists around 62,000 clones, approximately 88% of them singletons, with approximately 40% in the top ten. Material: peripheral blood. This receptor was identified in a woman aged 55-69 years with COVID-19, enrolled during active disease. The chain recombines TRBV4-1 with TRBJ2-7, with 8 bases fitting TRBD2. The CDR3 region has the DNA TGCGCCAGCAGCCATAGCGGGGCAAGCTCCTACGAGCAGTACTTC. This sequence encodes CASSHSGASSYEQYF.